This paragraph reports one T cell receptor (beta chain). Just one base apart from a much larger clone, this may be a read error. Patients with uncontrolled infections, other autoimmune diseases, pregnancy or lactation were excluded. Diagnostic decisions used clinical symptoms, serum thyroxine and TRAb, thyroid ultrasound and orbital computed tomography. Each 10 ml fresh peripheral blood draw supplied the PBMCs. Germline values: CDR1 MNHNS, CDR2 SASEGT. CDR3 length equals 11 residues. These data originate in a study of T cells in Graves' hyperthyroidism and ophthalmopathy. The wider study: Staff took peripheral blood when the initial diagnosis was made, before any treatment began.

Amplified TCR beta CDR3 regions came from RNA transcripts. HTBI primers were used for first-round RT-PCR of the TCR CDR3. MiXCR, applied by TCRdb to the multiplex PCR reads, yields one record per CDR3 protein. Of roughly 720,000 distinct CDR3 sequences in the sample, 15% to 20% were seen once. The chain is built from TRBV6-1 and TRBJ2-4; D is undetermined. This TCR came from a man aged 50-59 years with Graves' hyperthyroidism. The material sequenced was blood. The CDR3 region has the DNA TGTACCAGCAGTGATTGGGGTATTCAGTACTTC. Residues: CTSSDWGIQYF.